Presented here are 24 T cell receptor beta chains from one specimen sequenced in a study of tumor and adjacent non-tumor tissue in lung cancer. TCRbeta libraries were built with three rounds of nested PCR, modified from ARM-PCR. TCRdb redid the calling of the multiplex PCR reads with MiXCR, one entry per CDR3 protein. The data hold about 110,000 distinct CDR3 sequences, with approximately 84% observed a single time. The template was RNA from unsorted bulk tissue. The sample was lung tumor tissue. These TCRs come from a man aged 65 to 79 with non-small cell lung cancer.

This clonotype has only a few counts. The V gene is TRBV10-3, the J gene TRBJ1-6; TRBD1 agrees at 7 bases. The CDR3 contains 15 residues. V lost 6 bases, J lost 5 bases, and 7 bases stayed unmatched. The V gene's germline CDR1 is ENHRY and CDR2 SYGVKD. CDR3 sequence reads: CAIRYSGTDNSPLHF. The CDR3 nucleotides read TGTGCCATCAGATACTCCGGGACAGATAATTCACCCCTCCACTTT.

V and J are TRBV5-4 and TRBJ2-1; D gene ambiguous. CDR1 is SGHNT and CDR2 is YYREEE in the germline V gene (reference sequence). This CDR3 has 14 residues. The CDR3 nucleotides read TGTACAAGCAGGTTGTTGGGCTACTACAATGAGCAGTTCTTC. It yields the protein CTSRLLGYYNEQFF.

About this clonotype: A much larger clone is a single base away; this may be a read error. This chain links TRBV20-1 with TRBJ1-6; no clear D. CDR1 is DFQATT and CDR2 is SNEGSKA in the germline V gene (reference sequence). The CDR3 extends over 13 amino acids. The CDR3 region is CSVRFTYNSPLHF. The CDR3 coding sequence is TGCAGTGTTAGATTCACTTATAACTCACCCCTCCACTTT.

This clonotype showed up just once. A read error is possible here, since a much larger clone lies one base away. The V gene is TRBV5-1, the J gene TRBJ2-3; a weak D match, TRBD2 (6 bases). Between the trimmed V and J ends, which lost 0 bases and 1 base, there was a span of 9 bases. The length of the CDR3 is 15 residues. Looked up from germline, CDR1 is SGHRS and CDR2 is YFSETQ. The CDR3 DNA reads TGCGCCAGCAGCTTGGGGGGGGTTGGCACAGATACGCAGTATTTT. This encodes CASSLGGVGTDTQYF.

V usage is TRBV20-1 and J usage is TRBJ1-5, with no clear D. Germline V lookup: CDR1 DFQATT, CDR2 SNEGSKA (reference sequence). Between the trimmed V and J ends, which lost 1 base and 4 bases, there was a span of 14 bases. The CDR3 runs to 15 residues. For the CDR3, the DNA is TGCAGTGCTAGAGGTCGGAGGGAGACTAATCAGCCCCAGCATTTT. As protein: CSARGRRETNQPQHF.

Notes on this clonotype: Compared with germline, one end of the junction differs, possibly owing to a read error. The CDR3 loop is CASSHFSGTGVYNEQFF. The CDR3 DNA sequence: TGTGCCAGCAGCCATTTCTCCGGGACAGGGGTCTACAATGAGCAGTTCTTC. The gene calls are TRBV4-1 and TRBJ2-1; TRBD1 matches 10 bases. Germline V gene sequence: CDR1 MGHRA, CDR2 YSYEKL. This CDR3 region has 17 residues.

As for this clonotype: The junction differs from germline at one of its ends, possibly a read error. The chain combines TRBV12-3 or TRBV12-4 with TRBJ2-7, with 9 bases that match TRBD1. CDR3 length: 16 residues. This chain's CDR3 is CANSLTLGTGSYEQYF. The CDR3 region has the DNA TGTGCCAACAGTTTGACGTTAGGGACAGGGTCCTATGAGCAGTACTTC.

In nucleotides, the CDR3 is TGCGCCAGCGGTAAGTTTACAGAGGAAGGCTACACCTTC. Translating it yields CASGKFTEEGYTF. The genes are TRBV10-2 and TRBJ1-2, with D uncertain. Germline-derived CDR1 and CDR2 are WSHSY and SAAADI. V shed 8 bases and J shed 8 bases, with 18 bases lying between them. The CDR3 is 13 residues long.

In the case of this clonotype: Its ends do not fully match the called genes, so a read error is possible. The chain links TRBV5-5 to TRBJ2-2, with 13 bases matching TRBD2. The CDR3 length is 15 residues. Germline CDR1 and CDR2: SGHKS and YYEKEE (reference sequence). The DNA for the CDR3 is TGTGCCAGCAGCCGGACTAGCGGGAGCACCAGGGAGTTGTTTTTT. As protein: CASSRTSGSTRELFF.

As for this clonotype: One end of the junction varies from germline; a read error may be responsible. The chain couples TRBV29-1 to TRBJ2-5; D possibly corresponds to TRBD1 (5 bases). The CDR3 is made up of 16 amino acids. Germline CDR1 is SQVTM and CDR2 is ANQGSEA. The CDR3 loop reads CSPKPYLQTGQESQYF. The CDR3 DNA is TGCAGCCCCAAGCCCTACCTCCAAACAGGTCAAGAGTCCCAATACTTC. Looking up the rest from reference TRBV29-1 and TRBJ2-5 gives the full variable domain: SAVISQKPSRDICQRGTSLTIQCQVDSQVTMMFWYRQQPGQSLTLIATANQGSEATYESGFVIDKFPISRPNLTFSTLTVSNMSPEDSSIYLCSPKPYLQTGQESQYFGPGTRLLVL.

In regard to this clonotype: Its ends do not fully match the called genes, so a read error is possible. This chain joins TRBV5-1 and TRBJ2-1; D remains unclear. The CDR3 length is 15 residues. Germline values: CDR1 SGHRS, CDR2 YFSETQ. CDR3 amino acids: CASSRDGSHYNKQFF. The CDR3 coding sequence is TGCGCCAGCAGCCGAGACGGATCCCATTACAATAAGCAGTTCTTC. Full variable domain (rest looked up from reference TRBV5-1 and TRBJ2-1): KAGVTQTPRYLIKTRGQQVTLSCSPISGHRSVSWYQQTPGQGLQFLFEYFSETQRNKGNFPGRFSGRQFSNSRSEMNVSTLELGDSALYLCASSRDGSHYNKQFFGPGTRLTVL.

With respect to this clonotype: One end of the junction is discordant with germline, which a read error may explain. This rearrangement joins TRBV20-1 to TRBJ2-3, with TRBD2 identical over 8 bases. This CDR3 is 11 amino acids long. Germline CDR1 DFQATT, CDR2 SNEGSKA (reference sequence). The CDR3 sequence is CSTSGRDTQCF. The CDR3 DNA is TGCAGTACTAGCGGCCGGGATACGCAGTGTTTT.

About this clonotype itself: This could be a read error, since a much larger clone is one nucleotide away. The conserved closing phenylalanine or tryptophan is absent in this CDR3, likely reflecting a read error. V usage is TRBV7-3 and J usage is TRBJ2-6; D could derive from TRBD1 or TRBD2 (5 bases each). Germline CDR1 reads SGHTA; CDR2 reads FQGTGA. The CDR3 is 14 amino acids. V lost 4 bases and J 13 bases, leaving 17 bases between the germline ends. The CDR3 protein is CASSSSGTPAVLTL. As DNA, the CDR3 is TGTGCCAGCAGCTCGTCCGGGACCCCCGCGGTCCTGACTCTC.

In its sample, this clonotype was seen many times. V usage is TRBV5-4 and J usage is TRBJ2-5; 8 bases agree with TRBD2. The CDR3 covers 16 residues. V gave up 5 bases and J gave up 3 bases; unmatched junction bases: 12. The germline V gene encodes CDR1 SGHNT and CDR2 YYREEE (reference sequence). The CDR3 sequence is CASRSGLGTSEETQYF. The CDR3 bases are TGTGCCAGCAGGTCTGGATTGGGGACTAGTGAAGAGACCCAGTACTTC.

Concerning this clonotype: One junction end disagrees with the germline gene, perhaps due to a read error. The chain is built from TRBV5-8 and TRBJ2-5; 7 nucleotides match TRBD2. This CDR3 has 15 amino acids. Germline V gene lookup returns CDR1 SGHTS and CDR2 YDEGEE. DNA for the CDR3: TGTGCCGGCAGCTTGACGGTAGCGGGTGTGGAGACCCAGTACTTC. Protein sequence: CAGSLTVAGVETQYF.

In the case of this clonotype: This CDR3 fails to terminate in the conserved phenylalanine or tryptophan, so it likely reflects a read error. The V gene is TRBV12-5, the J gene TRBJ2-1; the match to TRBD2 covers 12 bases. Trimming took 4 bases from V and 12 from J; bases not matched to a gene: 16. Germline V gives CDR1 LGHNT, CDR2 FRNRAP. This CDR3 is built from 17 residues. CDR3 DNA: TGTGCTAGTGGTTCGAAACTAGCGGGGGGCCCCTCGGGTGGGCAGTTCTAC. Translated: CASGSKLAGGPSGGQFY.

The V and J genes are TRBV2 and TRBJ2-2; 11 positions agree with TRBD1. The CDR3 is 17 amino acids. Germline CDR1 and CDR2: SNHLY and FYNNEI. Losses at the gene ends were 6 bases for V and 0 bases for J; bases not matched to a gene: 6. CDR3 residues: CASRRTGGSANTGELFF. As DNA, the CDR3 is TGTGCCAGCAGGCGGACAGGGGGCTCCGCGAACACCGGGGAGCTGTTTTTT. The complete variable domain, with remaining parts taken from reference TRBV2 and TRBJ2-2, reads EPEVTQTPSHQVTQMGQEVILRCVPISNHLYFYWYRQILGQKVEFLVSFYNNEISEKSEIFDDQFSVERPDGSNFTLKIRSTKLEDSAMYFCASRRTGGSANTGELFFGEGSRLTVL.

About this clonotype itself: The junction departs from germline at one end; a sequencing error may be responsible. The V gene is TRBV6-1, the J gene TRBJ1-5, with TRBD1 matching over 9 bases. CDR1 and CDR2 (germline): MNHNS, SASEGT. This CDR3 has 19 amino acids. CDR3 in amino acids: CASNNKFPGQGSSNQPQHF. CDR3 in DNA: TGTGCCAGCAATAATAAGTTTCCGGGACAGGGAAGTAGCAATCAGCCACAGCATTTT.

Remarks on this clonotype: At one end, the junction sequence differs from germline, possibly due to a read error. V gene TRBV12-3 or TRBV12-4 combines with J gene TRBJ1-6, with TRBD1 identical over 12 bases. The CDR3 consists of 16 residues. The CDR3 spells CASTSGTGGHNSPLYF. The CDR3, as DNA: TGCGCCAGCACCTCCGGGACAGGGGGCCATAATTCACCCCTCTACTTT.

Regarding this clonotype: The conserved phenylalanine or tryptophan normally closing the CDR3 is absent here, so this likely arose from a read error. The V and J genes are TRBV29-1 and TRBJ2-1; 8 bases match TRBD2. This CDR3 is 17 amino acids long. Germline assignment: CDR1 SQVTM and CDR2 ANQGSEA. CDR3 nucleotides: TGCAGCGCCCTTGGGTCGAGCGGGAGCGGCTCCTACAATGAACAGTTCGTC. Translation: CSALGSSGSGSYNEQFV.

In its sample, this clonotype ranks as medium-sized. V usage is TRBV29-1 and J usage is TRBJ2-7; no reliable D call. CDR1 is SQVTM, CDR2 ANQGSEA, per germline. The CDR3 runs to 12 residues. The CDR3 region is CVIRVGYYEQYF. In nucleotides, the CDR3 is TGCGTGATTAGGGTGGGTTACTACGAGCAGTACTTC.

About this clonotype itself: A much larger clone sits a single nucleotide away, making a read error possible. V gene TRBV28 combines with J gene TRBJ2-3; D ambiguous. The CDR3 has 14 amino acids. In germline, CDR1 is MDHEN, CDR2 SYDVKM. The CDR3 reads CTSSRTPSTDTQYF. CDR3 DNA sequence: TGTACCAGCTCTAGAACTCCTAGCACAGATACGCAGTATTTT.

This chain connects TRBV20-1 to TRBJ1-1, with D perhaps matching TRBD1 (5 bases). The CDR3 extends over 14 amino acids. CDR1 DFQATT and CDR2 SNEGSKA come from the germline V gene (reference sequence). The CDR3 spells CKARVGGGNTEAFF. CDR3 nucleotide sequence: TGCAAAGCTAGAGTTGGGGGGGGGAACACTGAAGCTTTCTTT.

With respect to this clonotype: Given the absence of the conserved phenylalanine or tryptophan at the CDR3 end, a read error is likely. The V gene is TRBV20-1, the J gene TRBJ1-5; no clear D gene. This CDR3 has 15 residues. CDR1 and CDR2 from the germline V gene are DFQATT and SNEGSKA (reference sequence). The CDR3 nucleotides read TGCAGTGGTAGAGGACCGGTCGTGGGCGATCAGCCCCAGCATCTT. It is translated as CSGRGPVVGDQPQHL.